This passage covers 21 T cell receptor beta chains from one sample sequenced in a study of CD8+ T cells in alopecia areata. Sequencing relied on a cDNA template that was reverse transcribed from extracted RNA. Here immunoSEQ multiplex PCR was the method, and the copy in TCRdb shows in-frame clones only, minus some. The sample contains about 180,000 clones, approximately 59% of which appear only once. The sequences come from CD4+ T cells sorted from blood, collected at week 0. Receptor source: a human donor with alopecia areata.

The chain couples TRBV5-1 to TRBJ1-1, with D possibly being TRBD1 (6 bases). Germline values: CDR1 SGHRS, CDR2 YFSETQ. The CDR3 is 13 residues long. V was trimmed by 5 bases and J by 1 base, leaving 9 bases between them. The CDR3: CASRQTGNTEAFF. In DNA, the CDR3 is TGCGCCAGCAGGCAGACAGGGAACACTGAAGCTTTCTTT.

The CDR3 DNA is TGCAGCGTTGAAGAAGGTCGTCAGGGAACGCAGTATTTT. It specifies CSVEEGRQGTQYF. V gene TRBV29-1 combines with J gene TRBJ2-3; tentatively, D is TRBD1 (5 bases). Germline V gives CDR1 SQVTM, CDR2 ANQGSEA. The CDR3 is made up of 13 amino acids. V gave up 0 bases and J gave up 9 bases, with 13 bases separating them.

This chain links TRBV9 with TRBJ1-3; D is undetermined. V was pared by 4 bases and J by 3 bases, with 11 bases between. CDR1 is SGDLS and CDR2 is YYNGEE in the germline V gene. The CDR3 length is 14 residues. This CDR3 is CASSPRGSGNTIYF. The CDR3 bases are TGTGCCAGCAGCCCCCGGGGAAGTGGAAACACCATATATTTT.

The chain employs TRBV28 and TRBJ1-6; D gene uncertain. Trimming stripped 2 bases from V and 7 bases from J, with 3 bases between. The CDR3 totals 12 residues. The V gene's germline CDR1 is MDHEN and CDR2 SYDVKM. The CDR3 coding sequence is TGTGCCAGCAGTTTAGGGAATTCACCCCTCCACTTT. Its translation is CASSLGNSPLHF.

The chain links TRBV7-8 to TRBJ1-5, with D possibly TRBD1 on 5 matching bases. From germline, CDR1 is SGHVS and CDR2 FQNEAQ. This CDR3 has 14 residues. V was shortened by 1 base and J by 7 bases, with 11 bases between the two germline ends. CDR3 loop: CASSLDRLGQPQHF. The CDR3 region has the DNA TGTGCCAGCAGCTTAGACAGGTTAGGACAGCCCCAGCATTTT.

This clone was detected a few times. This chain connects TRBV7-9 to TRBJ2-1; D is possibly TRBD1 or TRBD2 (6 bases each). The V gene's germline CDR1 is SEHNR and CDR2 FQNEAQ (reference sequence). The CDR3 covers 16 residues. V dropped 1 base and J dropped 2 bases, with 12 bases sitting between them. CDR3: CASSLDGGHPYNEQFF. For the CDR3, the DNA is TGTGCCAGCAGCTTAGACGGGGGACACCCCTACAATGAGCAGTTCTTC.

The chain combines TRBV25-1 with TRBJ2-3; D is perhaps TRBD2 (5 bases). The germline V and J ends were trimmed by 8 bases and 6 bases, with 15 bases remaining between them. This CDR3 has 13 amino acids. Germline V lookup: CDR1 MGHDK, CDR2 SYGVNS. DNA of the CDR3: TGTGCCAGCGCCCCGAGCGGTCCTGATACGCAGTATTTT. Protein product: CASAPSGPDTQYF.

This clone was seen a few times. The rearrangement links TRBV6-5 to TRBJ2-7, with D possibly being TRBD1 or TRBD2 (6 bases each). CDR1 is MNHEY and CDR2 is SVGAGI in the germline V gene. V lost 5 bases, J lost 5 bases, and 13 bases lay in between. The CDR3 consists of 13 residues. CDR3 protein: CASSLSGDNEQYF. CDR3 nucleotides: TGTGCCAGCAGTCTTTCGGGGGACAACGAGCAGTACTTC.

The chain recombines TRBV7-9 with TRBJ1-1; D gene uncertain. V shed 1 base and J shed 10 bases, with 10 bases lying between them. CDR3 length: 12 amino acids. CDR1 and CDR2 from the germline V gene are SEHNR and FQNEAQ (reference sequence). CDR3 sequence (DNA): TGTGCCAGCAGCTTAGTTTCCCGGGGAGCTTTCTTT. Residues: CASSLVSRGAFF.

V usage is TRBV27 and J usage is TRBJ1-5; 7 bases are a match to TRBD1. CDR1 and CDR2 (germline): MNHEY, SMNVEV (reference sequence). Trimming cost V 7 bases and J 3 bases; bases outside gene matches: 6. The CDR3 length is 14 residues. Here the CDR3 reads CASTTGWNNQPQHF. The CDR3, as DNA: TGTGCCAGCACGACAGGGTGGAACAATCAGCCCCAGCATTTT.

This clone was recorded a few times. The chain links TRBV4-1 to TRBJ1-2, with 7 bases identical to TRBD1. Per the germline V gene, CDR1 is MGHRA and CDR2 is YSYEKL. J gave up 4 bases and V 0 bases, and 8 bases lay outside the gene matches. This CDR3 is 16 amino acids long. CDR3 in DNA: TGCGCCAGCAGCCAAGATGTCCAGGGGGTTGCCTATGGCTACACCTTC. This translates into CASSQDVQGVAYGYTF.

This clone was counted once. The chain recombines TRBV27 with TRBJ1-5, with D unresolved. Germline V lookup: CDR1 MNHEY, CDR2 SMNVEV (reference sequence). CDR3 length: 13 amino acids. Trimming stripped 6 bases from V and 5 bases from J, with 11 bases between. DNA for the CDR3: TGTGCCAGCAGATCCTCTGGGGATCAGCCCCAGCATTTT. Translating it yields CASRSSGDQPQHF.

This clone showed up just a few times. The chain carries TRBV25-1 and TRBJ2-1, with 8 bases identical to TRBD2. The CDR3 spans 15 residues. The V and J ends lost 5 bases and 6 bases, in that order; junction bases with no gene match: 9. Germline V gene lookup returns CDR1 MGHDK and CDR2 SYGVNS. The CDR3 sequence is CASSSRAGVSNEQFF. The CDR3 nucleotides read TGTGCCAGCAGTTCGAGAGCGGGGGTATCCAATGAGCAGTTCTTC.

The rearrangement links TRBV5-6 to TRBJ1-5; D gene uncertain. Trimming left V 3 bases short and J 9 bases short, with 10 bases between. The germline CDR1 and CDR2 sequences are SGHDT and YYEEEE. CDR3 length: 12 residues. This chain's CDR3 is CASSSSVGPQHF. The CDR3 nucleotides are TGTGCCAGCAGCTCCTCGGTGGGGCCCCAGCATTTT.

The V call is TRBV7-9, the J call TRBJ2-4; maybe TRBD1 (6 bases). The CDR3 consists of 14 residues. Trimming took 3 bases from V and 6 from J, leaving 12 bases between them. The germline V gene encodes CDR1 SEHNR and CDR2 FQNEAQ (reference sequence). CDR3 amino acids: CASSFQGMGNIQYF. The DNA for the CDR3 is TGTGCCAGCAGCTTTCAGGGGATGGGAAACATTCAGTACTTC. Full variable domain (rest looked up from reference TRBV7-9 and TRBJ2-4): DTGVSQNPRHKITKRGQNVTFRCDPISEHNRLYWYRQTLGQGPEFLTYFQNEAQLEKSRLLSDRFSAERPKGSFSTLEIQRTEQGDSAMYLCASSFQGMGNIQYFGAGTRLSVL.

A few counts support this clone. V usage is TRBV29-1 and J usage is TRBJ2-7, with a weak D call TRBD2 (5 bases). The V end lost 3 bases, the J end lost 4 bases, and 10 bases lay between the germline ends. This CDR3 region has 12 residues. Germline CDR1 and CDR2: SQVTM and ANQGSEA. CDR3 protein: CSVEASRYEQYF. The CDR3 region has the DNA TGCAGCGTTGAGGCTAGCAGGTACGAGCAGTACTTC.

This rearrangement joins TRBV4-1 to TRBJ2-7, with D unresolved. CDR3 size: 16 residues. V was shortened by 2 bases and J by 9 bases, with 23 bases between the two germline ends. CDR1 and CDR2 (germline): MGHRA, YSYEKL. Written as DNA, the CDR3 is TGCGCCAGCAGCCAACCTAATAGGATCCTACGAGTTGGGCAGTACTTC. It translates to CASSQPNRILRVGQYF.

This clone was detected only a few times. Other nucleotide sequences in the sample specify the same CDR3. The chain couples TRBV5-1 to TRBJ1-1; D remains ambiguous. Germline V lookup: CDR1 SGHRS, CDR2 YFSETQ. The CDR3 has 13 amino acids. Trimming shortened V by 0 bases and J by 2 bases, and 5 bases separated the two germline ends. DNA for the CDR3: TGCGCCAGCAGCTTGGAAACAAACACTGAAGCTTTCTTT. Translation gives CASSLETNTEAFF.

This clone has just a few counts. The rearrangement links TRBV7-6 to TRBJ2-3; maybe TRBD2 (5 bases). The V gene's germline CDR1 is SGHVS and CDR2 FNYEAQ. V lost 3 bases and J lost 6, with 13 bases in between. CDR3 size: 14 residues. The CDR3 protein is CASSFRDPADTQYF. As DNA, the CDR3 is TGTGCCAGCAGCTTCCGGGATCCAGCGGATACGCAGTATTTT.

The CDR3 reads CASKDSHYSNQPQHF. The DNA for the CDR3 is TGTGCCAGCAAGGACAGCCACTATAGCAATCAGCCCCAGCATTTT. V and J are TRBV27 and TRBJ1-5; tentatively, D is TRBD1 (6 bases). V was pared by 7 bases and J by 0 bases, with 13 bases between. CDR1 is MNHEY and CDR2 is SMNVEV in the germline V gene (reference sequence). The CDR3 consists of 15 residues.

This clone was counted between two and nine times. The rearrangement links TRBV30 to TRBJ1-2, with D unresolved. CDR3 length: 12 amino acids. Deletions cut 4 bases from V and 5 bases from J, with 11 bases between. CDR1 is GTSNPN, CDR2 SVGIG, per germline (reference sequence). CDR3 nucleotides: TGTGCCTGGAATTTCGGTTCTTATGGCTACACCTTC. Protein: CAWNFGSYGYTF.